Listed below are T cell receptor beta chains from one sample, sequenced in a study of blood T cell repertoires in COVID-19. Data came from immunoSEQ multiplex PCR; TCRdb stores just in-frame clones and leaves some out. The sample lists 250,000 or so clones, around 90% seen once, with 2.5% to 3.5% in the top ten. Sequenced: PBMCs or T cells enriched from blood (not recorded which). The receptors were sampled from a woman between 35 and 50 years old who had been exposed to COVID-19. Each CDR3 is given with its conserved first and last residue. The D gene is left open where the match is weak. The listing skips clone size in some rows; elsewhere it reads once, few, many or a size class.

size: once
J: TRBJ1-4
V: TRBV9
D: .
DNA: TGTGCCAGCAGCGCGACACCAACTAATGAAAAACTGTTTTTT
CDR3: CASSATPTNEKLFF

size: .
J: TRBJ2-7
V: TRBV2
D: TRBD2
DNA: TGTGCCAGCAGTCTTCCCAGCGGGGGGTATAACGAGCAGTACTTC
CDR3: CASSLPSGGYNEQYF

size: .
J: TRBJ1-6
V: TRBV2
D: .
DNA: TGTGCCAGCAGTCAGAATTCACCCCTCCACTTT
CDR3: CASSQNSPLHF

size: .
J: TRBJ1-2
V: TRBV7-9
D: .
DNA: TGTGCCAGCAGCTTACCCCAGGGTAATGGCTACACCTTC
CDR3: CASSLPQGNGYTF

size: once
J: TRBJ1-1
V: TRBV10-3
D: .
DNA: TGTGCCATCAGTGCTTCGATAGGGGTCCGTGAAGCTTTCTTT
CDR3: CAISASIGVREAFF

size: once
J: TRBJ1-1
V: TRBV7-9
D: .
DNA: TGTGCCAGCAGCTTAGGTCAGAATTCCCGTGAAGCTTTCTTT
CDR3: CASSLGQNSREAFF

size: few
J: TRBJ2-5
V: TRBV28
D: .
DNA: TGTGCCAGCAGTTCCCCTATACAGGAGACCCAGTACTTC
CDR3: CASSSPIQETQYF

size: once
J: TRBJ2-3
V: TRBV2
D: TRBD2
DNA: TGTGCCAGCAGTGAAGCGGGCGGGGGGGCCGCTGATACGCAGTATTTT
CDR3: CASSEAGGGAADTQYF

size: .
J: TRBJ2-5
V: TRBV7-2
D: .
DNA: TGTGCCAGCAGCTTAGGCACCACAGGGTCAGAGACCCAGTACTTC
CDR3: CASSLGTTGSETQYF

size: .
J: TRBJ2-6
V: TRBV12-1
D: .
DNA: TGTGCCAGCAGTCGCGGACTTGGGGCCAACGTCCTGACTTTC
CDR3: CASSRGLGANVLTF

size: once
J: TRBJ2-3
V: TRBV11-3
D: TRBD2
DNA: TGTGCCAGCAGCGTGAAGGCGGGGGTCACAGATACGCAGTATTTT
CDR3: CASSVKAGVTDTQYF

size: .
J: TRBJ2-5
V: TRBV10-3
D: TRBD1
DNA: TGTGCCATCAGTGGGCAGGGGGAAGAGACCCAGTACTTC
CDR3: CAISGQGEETQYF

size: .
J: TRBJ1-1
V: TRBV28
D: .
DNA: TGTGCCAGCAGCTACGCAATGAACACTGAAGCTTTCTTT
CDR3: CASSYAMNTEAFF

size: .
J: TRBJ2-7
V: TRBV2
D: TRBD2
DNA: TGTGCCAGCAGGTTTAGCGGGGGGGACTCCTACGAGCAGTACTTC
CDR3: CASRFSGGDSYEQYF

size: .
J: TRBJ1-1
V: TRBV4-2
D: TRBD1
DNA: TGTGCCAGCAGCCACCGGGACAGGGGAAACACTGAAGCTTTCTTT
CDR3: CASSHRDRGNTEAFF

size: .
J: TRBJ2-7
V: TRBV5-1
D: TRBD1
DNA: TGCGCCAGCAGCGGCAGAGACAGGGACACCTACGAGCAGTACTTC
CDR3: CASSGRDRDTYEQYF

size: .
J: TRBJ2-4
V: TRBV20-1
D: TRBD1
DNA: TGCAGTGCTAGTCGGGGACAGCTCTCCGCCAAAAACATTCAGTACTTC
CDR3: CSASRGQLSAKNIQYF

size: .
J: TRBJ2-1
V: TRBV9
D: TRBD1
DNA: TGTGCCAGCAGCGGTGACGGACAGGCCGCGTGGGCTGAGCAGTTCTTC
CDR3: CASSGDGQAAWAEQFF

size: .
J: TRBJ2-7
V: TRBV5-1
D: .
DNA: TGCGCCAGCAGCGCCGGCGACAGAACCTACGAGCAGTACTTC
CDR3: CASSAGDRTYEQYF

size: few
J: TRBJ1-2
V: TRBV2
D: .
DNA: TGTGCCAGCAGGAGAACTGAACTATTTAACTATGGCTACACCTTC
CDR3: CASRRTELFNYGYTF

size: .
J: TRBJ1-6
V: TRBV5-1
D: TRBD1
DNA: TGCGCCAGCGGGACAGGCCTCCCCGGGGATTCACCCCTCCACTTT
CDR3: CASGTGLPGDSPLHF

size: once
J: TRBJ1-2
V: TRBV9
D: TRBD1
DNA: TGTGCCAGCAGCGCTCGACAGGGTGGGGTTTATGGCTACACCTTC
CDR3: CASSARQGGVYGYTF

size: .
J: TRBJ2-7
V: TRBV6-6
D: .
DNA: TGTGCCAGCAGTGGCCGGGGCTACGAGCAGTACTTC
CDR3: CASSGRGYEQYF

size: .
J: TRBJ1-3
V: TRBV5-1
D: .
DNA: TGTGCCAGCAGCTTGGCCCTAGGACTGCGCGGAAACACCATATATTTT
CDR3: CASSLALGLRGNTIYF

size: .
J: TRBJ2-3
V: TRBV7-2
D: TRBD2
DNA: TGTGCCAGCAGCTTACTAGCGGGGGGTAGCACAGATACGCAGTATTTT
CDR3: CASSLLAGGSTDTQYF

size: .
J: TRBJ1-6
V: TRBV24-1
D: TRBD1
DNA: TGTGCCACCAGTGACTCAAGGACAGGGTATAATTCACCCCTCCACTTT
CDR3: CATSDSRTGYNSPLHF

size: .
J: TRBJ2-2
V: TRBV4-1
D: .
DNA: TGCGCCAGCAGCCAGTGGGGCGGCGCGAACACCGGGGAGCTGTTTTTT
CDR3: CASSQWGGANTGELFF

size: .
J: TRBJ1-1
V: TRBV18
D: TRBD1
DNA: TGTGCCAGCTCACTACGGACAGGGCGGGACACTGAAGCTTTCTTT
CDR3: CASSLRTGRDTEAFF

size: .
J: TRBJ1-4
V: TRBV5-4
D: TRBD1
DNA: TGTGCCAGCAGCTTACAGGGGGAATATGAAAAACTGTTTTTT
CDR3: CASSLQGEYEKLFF

size: once
J: TRBJ2-5
V: TRBV7-3
D: .
DNA: TGTGCCAGCAGCCCCTCCCCCGGGGCAGGGGCCGAGACCCAGTACTTC
CDR3: CASSPSPGAGAETQYF

size: .
J: TRBJ1-2
V: TRBV27
D: TRBD1
DNA: TGTGCCAGCAGTTTCTCGACAGGGGAAGAGGTCTATGGCTACACCTTC
CDR3: CASSFSTGEEVYGYTF

size: .
J: TRBJ1-1
V: TRBV9
D: .
DNA: TGTGCCAGCAGTCAGGGCAACACTGAAGCTTTCTTT
CDR3: CASSQGNTEAFF

size: .
J: TRBJ1-1
V: TRBV19
D: .
DNA: TGTGCCAGCAACGACGTGGGCAGACGAATGAACACTGAAGCTTTCTTT
CDR3: CASNDVGRRMNTEAFF

size: .
J: TRBJ1-2
V: TRBV4-1
D: TRBD1
DNA: TGCGCCAGCAGCCAAGGACGAGGACAGGGGGTAGGGGTTAACTATGGCTACACCTTC
CDR3: CASSQGRGQGVGVNYGYTF

size: once
J: TRBJ1-6
V: TRBV28
D: TRBD1
DNA: TGTGCCAGCAGTCCCCGGGACAGGGTGCACTCACCCCTCCACTTT
CDR3: CASSPRDRVHSPLHF

size: .
J: TRBJ1-2
V: TRBV6-5
D: .
DNA: TGTGCCAGCAGTTATCGGGGAGATGGCGGCTACACCTTC
CDR3: CASSYRGDGGYTF

size: .
J: TRBJ1-2
V: TRBV24-1
D: TRBD1
DNA: TGTGCCACCAGTGATGCCGGGACAGGGTACTATGGCTACACCTTC
CDR3: CATSDAGTGYYGYTF

size: few
J: TRBJ1-2
V: TRBV10-3
D: .
DNA: TGTGCCATCAGTGGGTCGGGGCCAATCTATGGCTACACCTTC
CDR3: CAISGSGPIYGYTF

size: few
J: TRBJ2-2
V: TRBV27
D: .
DNA: TGTGCCAGCAGCGTTACGAACACCGGGGAGCTGTTTTTT
CDR3: CASSVTNTGELFF

size: .
J: TRBJ2-3
V: TRBV3-1/TRBV3-2
D: .
DNA: TGTGCCAGCAGCCAAGGAACGGGGGTCGGCAGCACAGATACGCAGTATTTT
CDR3: CASSQGTGVGSTDTQYF

size: .
J: TRBJ2-1
V: TRBV30
D: .
DNA: TGTGCCTGGAAGGGAAGGTGGTCGGGATTTTACAATGAGCAGTTCTTC
CDR3: CAWKGRWSGFYNEQFF

size: .
J: TRBJ1-5
V: TRBV5-6
D: TRBD1
DNA: TGTGCCAGCAGCTTCCAGGGGGGTCAGCCCCAGCATTTT
CDR3: CASSFQGGQPQHF

size: .
J: TRBJ1-2
V: TRBV6-1
D: .
DNA: TGTGCCAGCAGTGAGGGGGGGGGATACTATGGCTACACCTTC
CDR3: CASSEGGGYYGYTF

size: once
J: TRBJ1-4
V: TRBV7-2
D: .
DNA: TGTGCCAGCAGTCAATCAGGGGCAGGGCTAAATGAAAAACTGTTTTTT
CDR3: CASSQSGAGLNEKLFF

size: .
J: TRBJ2-1
V: TRBV5-8
D: TRBD2
DNA: TGTGCCAGCAGCACCGGATTTAGCGGGGCGGATGAGCAGTTCTTC
CDR3: CASSTGFSGADEQFF

size: .
J: TRBJ2-4
V: TRBV6-5
D: .
DNA: TGTGCCAGCAGCTCAGGGTCTTACATTCAGTACTTC
CDR3: CASSSGSYIQYF

size: .
J: TRBJ1-1
V: TRBV2
D: TRBD1
DNA: TGTGCCAGCACCAGGGACAGGGACACTGAAGCTTTCTTT
CDR3: CASTRDRDTEAFF

size: .
J: TRBJ1-5
V: TRBV4-3
D: TRBD1
DNA: TGCGCCAGCAGCCAAGAATCAGGGGGCTCCAATCAGCCCCAGCATTTT
CDR3: CASSQESGGSNQPQHF

size: .
J: TRBJ1-3
V: TRBV2
D: TRBD1
DNA: TGTGCCAGCAGTGAATGGGGACAGGTTGCCGGAAACACCATATATTTT
CDR3: CASSEWGQVAGNTIYF

size: .
J: TRBJ1-6
V: TRBV27
D: .
DNA: TGTGCCAGCGTGAGGGCAGGGGCCTTGTTGGGTAATTCACCCCTCCACTTT
CDR3: CASVRAGALLGNSPLHF

size: .
J: TRBJ2-3
V: TRBV9
D: TRBD2
DNA: TGTGCCAGCAGCGTACGAGGGAGTATGAGCGGGGGGGTTGCAGATACGCAGTATTTT
CDR3: CASSVRGSMSGGVADTQYF